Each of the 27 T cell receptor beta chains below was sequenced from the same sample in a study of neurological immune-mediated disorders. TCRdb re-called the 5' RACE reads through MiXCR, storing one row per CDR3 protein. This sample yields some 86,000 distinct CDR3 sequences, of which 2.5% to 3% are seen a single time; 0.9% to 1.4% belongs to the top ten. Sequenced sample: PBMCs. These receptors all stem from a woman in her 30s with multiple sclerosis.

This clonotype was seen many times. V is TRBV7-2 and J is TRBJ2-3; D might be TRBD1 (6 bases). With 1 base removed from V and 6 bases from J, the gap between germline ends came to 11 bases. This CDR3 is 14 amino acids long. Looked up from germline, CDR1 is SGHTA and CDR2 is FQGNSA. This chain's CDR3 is CASSLGQGSDTQYF. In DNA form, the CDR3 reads TGTGCCAGCAGCTTAGGTCAGGGGTCGGATACGCAGTATTTT.

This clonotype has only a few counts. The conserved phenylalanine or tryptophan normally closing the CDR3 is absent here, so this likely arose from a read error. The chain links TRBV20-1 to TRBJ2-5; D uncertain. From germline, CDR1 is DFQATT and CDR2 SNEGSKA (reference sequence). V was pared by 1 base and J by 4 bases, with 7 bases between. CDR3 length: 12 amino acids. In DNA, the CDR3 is TGCAGTGCTAGAGGGACCCCAGAGACCCAGTACAAC. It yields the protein CSARGTPETQYN.

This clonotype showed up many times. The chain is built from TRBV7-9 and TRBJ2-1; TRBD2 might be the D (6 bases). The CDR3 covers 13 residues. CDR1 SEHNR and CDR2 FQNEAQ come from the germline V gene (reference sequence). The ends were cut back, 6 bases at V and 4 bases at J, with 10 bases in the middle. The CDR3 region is CASSRERYNEQFF. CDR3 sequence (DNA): TGTGCCAGCAGTCGGGAGAGATACAATGAGCAGTTCTTC.

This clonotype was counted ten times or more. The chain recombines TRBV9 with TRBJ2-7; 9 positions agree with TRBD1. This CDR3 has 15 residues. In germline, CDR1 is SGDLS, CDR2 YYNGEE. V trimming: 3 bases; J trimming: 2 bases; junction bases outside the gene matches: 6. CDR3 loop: CASSGGTGSTYEQYF. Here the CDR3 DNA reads TGTGCCAGCAGCGGGGGGACAGGGTCAACCTACGAGCAGTACTTC.

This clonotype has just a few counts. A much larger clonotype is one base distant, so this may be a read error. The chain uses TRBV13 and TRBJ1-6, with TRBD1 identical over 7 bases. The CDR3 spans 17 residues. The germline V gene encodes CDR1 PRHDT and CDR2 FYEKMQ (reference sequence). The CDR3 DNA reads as TGTGCCAGCACCATAAGGTCATGGACAGGAGGAGTCTCACACCTCCACTTT. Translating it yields CASTIRSWTGGVSHLHF.

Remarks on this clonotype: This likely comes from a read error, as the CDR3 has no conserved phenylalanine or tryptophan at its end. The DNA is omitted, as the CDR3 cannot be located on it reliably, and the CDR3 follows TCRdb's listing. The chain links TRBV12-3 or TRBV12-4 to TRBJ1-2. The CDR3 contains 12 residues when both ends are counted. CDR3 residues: CASSSDSRGFTI.

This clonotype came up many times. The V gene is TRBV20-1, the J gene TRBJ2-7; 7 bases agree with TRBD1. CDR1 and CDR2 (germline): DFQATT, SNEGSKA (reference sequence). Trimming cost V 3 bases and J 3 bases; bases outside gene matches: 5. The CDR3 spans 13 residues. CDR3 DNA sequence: TGCAGTGCTAGGGGGGACAGACACTACGAGCAGTACTTC. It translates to CSARGDRHYEQYF.

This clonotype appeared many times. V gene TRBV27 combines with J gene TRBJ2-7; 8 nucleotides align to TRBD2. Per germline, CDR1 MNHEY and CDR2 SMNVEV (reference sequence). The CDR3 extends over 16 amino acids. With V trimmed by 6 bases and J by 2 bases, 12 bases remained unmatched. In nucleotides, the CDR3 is TGTGCCAGCAGCTACACGCTGACTAGCGCGACCTACGAGCAGTACTTC. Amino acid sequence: CASSYTLTSATYEQYF.

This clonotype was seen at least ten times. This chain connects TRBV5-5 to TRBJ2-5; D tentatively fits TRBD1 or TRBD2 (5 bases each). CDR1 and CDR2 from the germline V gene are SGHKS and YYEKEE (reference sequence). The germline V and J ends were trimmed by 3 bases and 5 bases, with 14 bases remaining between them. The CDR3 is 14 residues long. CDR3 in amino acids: CASSSGTLRETQYF. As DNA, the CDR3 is TGTGCCAGCAGCTCCGGGACCCTACGGGAGACCCAGTACTTC.

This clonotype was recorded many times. CDR3 protein: CSAREPGSGYGYTF. The CDR3 nucleotides are TGCAGTGCTAGAGAGCCGGGGTCTGGCTATGGCTACACCTTC. This sequence joins TRBV20-1 and TRBJ1-2; D remains unclear. Trimming stripped 0 bases from V and 4 bases from J, with 12 bases between. The CDR3 loop spans 14 amino acids. Germline V gene sequence: CDR1 DFQATT, CDR2 SNEGSKA (reference sequence).

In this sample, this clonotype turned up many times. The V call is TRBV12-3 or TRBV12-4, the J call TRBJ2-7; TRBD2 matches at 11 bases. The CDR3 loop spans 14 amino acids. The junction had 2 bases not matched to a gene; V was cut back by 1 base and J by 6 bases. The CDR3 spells CASSLGLAGSEQYF. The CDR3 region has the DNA TGTGCCAGCAGTTTAGGACTAGCGGGATCCGAGCAGTACTTC.

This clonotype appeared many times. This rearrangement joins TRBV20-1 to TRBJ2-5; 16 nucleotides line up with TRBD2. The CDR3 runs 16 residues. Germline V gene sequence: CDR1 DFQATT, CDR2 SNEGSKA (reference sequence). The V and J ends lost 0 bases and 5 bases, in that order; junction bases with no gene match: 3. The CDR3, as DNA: TGCAGTGCTAGAGAAGGGACTAGCGGGAGGGCGGAGACCCAGTACTTC. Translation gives CSAREGTSGRAETQYF.

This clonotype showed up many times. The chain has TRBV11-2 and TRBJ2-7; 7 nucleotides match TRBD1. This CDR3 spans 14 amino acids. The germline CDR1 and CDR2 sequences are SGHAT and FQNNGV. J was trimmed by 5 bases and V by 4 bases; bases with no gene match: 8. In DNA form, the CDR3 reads TGTGCCAGCAGCTATACGACAGGGTTACACGAGCAGTACTTC. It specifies CASSYTTGLHEQYF.

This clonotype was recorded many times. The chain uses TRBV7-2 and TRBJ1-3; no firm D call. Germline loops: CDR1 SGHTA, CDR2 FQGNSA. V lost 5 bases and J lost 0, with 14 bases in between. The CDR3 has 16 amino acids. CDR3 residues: CASSPDLALSGNTIYF. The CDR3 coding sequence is TGTGCCAGCAGCCCAGACCTGGCTCTCTCTGGAAACACCATATATTTT.

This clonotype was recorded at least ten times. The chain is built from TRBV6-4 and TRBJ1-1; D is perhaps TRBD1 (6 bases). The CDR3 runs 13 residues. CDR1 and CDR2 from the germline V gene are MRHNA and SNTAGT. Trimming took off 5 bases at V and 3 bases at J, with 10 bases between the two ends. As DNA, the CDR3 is TGTGCCAGCAGTCCTGAGGGGGACACTGAAGCTTTCTTT. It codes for CASSPEGDTEAFF.

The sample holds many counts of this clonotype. The CDR3: CASSSEGQRSAELFF. CDR3 bases: TGTGCCAGCAGTAGTGAGGGACAGCGCTCAGCGGAGCTGTTTTTT. This rearrangement joins TRBV27 to TRBJ2-2; 7 bases align to TRBD1. J lost 10 bases, V lost 5 bases, and 13 bases had no gene match. The CDR3 is 15 amino acids. Germline V lookup: CDR1 MNHEY, CDR2 SMNVEV (reference sequence).

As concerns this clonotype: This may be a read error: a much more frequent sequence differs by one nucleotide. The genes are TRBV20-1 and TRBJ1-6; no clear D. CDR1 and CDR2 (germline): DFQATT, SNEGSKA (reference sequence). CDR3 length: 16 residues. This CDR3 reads CSAREINGRTNSHLHF. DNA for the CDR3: TGCAGTGCTAGAGAGATAAACGGGCGGACCAATTCACACCTCCACTTT.

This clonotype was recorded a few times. This CDR3 reads CATRSEQYF. DNA for the CDR3: TGTGCCACCCGATCCGAGCAGTACTTC. The V gene is TRBV11-3, the J gene TRBJ2-7; no clear D gene. V was cut by 10 bases and J by 6 bases, with 7 bases left in between. This CDR3 comprises 9 residues. Germline-derived CDR1 and CDR2 are SGHNT and YENEEA.

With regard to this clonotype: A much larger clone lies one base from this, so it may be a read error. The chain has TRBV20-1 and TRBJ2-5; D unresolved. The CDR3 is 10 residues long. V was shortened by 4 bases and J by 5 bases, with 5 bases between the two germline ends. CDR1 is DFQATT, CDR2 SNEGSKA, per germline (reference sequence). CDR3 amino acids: CSATRETQYF. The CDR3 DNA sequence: TGCAGTGCTACGCGGGAGACCCAGTACTTC.

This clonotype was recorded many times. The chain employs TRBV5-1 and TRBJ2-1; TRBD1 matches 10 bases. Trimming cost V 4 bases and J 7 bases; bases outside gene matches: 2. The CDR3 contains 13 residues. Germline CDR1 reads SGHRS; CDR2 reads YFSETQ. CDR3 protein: CASSRDRGNEQFF. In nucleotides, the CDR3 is TGCGCCAGCAGCCGGGACAGGGGAAATGAGCAGTTCTTC.

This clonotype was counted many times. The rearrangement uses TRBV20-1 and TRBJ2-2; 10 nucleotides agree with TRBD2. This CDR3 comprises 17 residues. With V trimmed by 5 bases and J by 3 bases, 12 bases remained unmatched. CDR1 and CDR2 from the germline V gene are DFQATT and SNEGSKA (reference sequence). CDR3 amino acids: CSAPGLASSPDTGELFF. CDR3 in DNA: TGCAGTGCTCCGGGACTAGCGAGTAGTCCGGACACCGGGGAGCTGTTTTTT.

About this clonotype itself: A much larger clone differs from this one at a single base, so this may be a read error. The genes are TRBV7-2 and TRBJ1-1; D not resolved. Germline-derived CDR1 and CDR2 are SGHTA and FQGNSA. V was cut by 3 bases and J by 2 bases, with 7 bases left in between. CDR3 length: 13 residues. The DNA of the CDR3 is TGTGCCAGCAGCTTCAAAATAAACACTGAAGCTTTCTTT. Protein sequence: CASSFKINTEAFF.

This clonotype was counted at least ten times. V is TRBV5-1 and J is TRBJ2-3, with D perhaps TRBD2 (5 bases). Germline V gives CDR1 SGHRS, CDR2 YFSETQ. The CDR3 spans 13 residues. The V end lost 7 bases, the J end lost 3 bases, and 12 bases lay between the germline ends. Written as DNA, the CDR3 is TGCGCCAGCGGGAGCGGTGTAACAGATACGCAGTATTTT. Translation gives CASGSGVTDTQYF.

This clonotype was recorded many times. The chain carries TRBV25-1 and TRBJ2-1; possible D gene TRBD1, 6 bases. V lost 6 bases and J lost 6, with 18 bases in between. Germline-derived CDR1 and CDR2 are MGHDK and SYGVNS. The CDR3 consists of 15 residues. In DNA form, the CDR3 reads TGTGCCAGCAGGGAAGGGGGATTGGCGAGCAATGAGCAGTTCTTC. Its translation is CASREGGLASNEQFF. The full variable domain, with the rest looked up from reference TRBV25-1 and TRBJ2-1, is EADIYQTPRYLVIGTGKKITLECSQTMGHDKMYWYQQDPGMELHLIHYSYGVNSTEKGDLSSESTVSRIRTEHFPLTLESARPSHTSQYLCASREGGLASNEQFFGPGTRLTVL.

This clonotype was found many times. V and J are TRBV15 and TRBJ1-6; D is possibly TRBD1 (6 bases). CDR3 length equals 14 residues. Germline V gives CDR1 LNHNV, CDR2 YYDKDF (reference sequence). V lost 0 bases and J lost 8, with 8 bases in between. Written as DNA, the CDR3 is TGTGCCACCAGCAGAGACTCAGGGGATTCACCCCTCCACTTT. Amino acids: CATSRDSGDSPLHF.

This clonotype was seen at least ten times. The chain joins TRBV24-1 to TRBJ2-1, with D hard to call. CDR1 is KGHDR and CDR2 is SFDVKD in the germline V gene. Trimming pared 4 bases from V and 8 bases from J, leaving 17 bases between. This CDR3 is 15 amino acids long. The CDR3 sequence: CATSDASLRKDEQFF. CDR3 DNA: TGTGCCACCAGTGACGCTAGTCTACGCAAGGATGAGCAGTTCTTC.

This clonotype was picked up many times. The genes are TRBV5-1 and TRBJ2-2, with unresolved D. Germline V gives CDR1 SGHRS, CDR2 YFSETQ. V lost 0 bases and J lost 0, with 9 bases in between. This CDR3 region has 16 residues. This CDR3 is CASSLGPGSNTGELFF. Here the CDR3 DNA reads TGCGCCAGCAGCTTGGGACCAGGATCGAACACCGGGGAGCTGTTTTTT.